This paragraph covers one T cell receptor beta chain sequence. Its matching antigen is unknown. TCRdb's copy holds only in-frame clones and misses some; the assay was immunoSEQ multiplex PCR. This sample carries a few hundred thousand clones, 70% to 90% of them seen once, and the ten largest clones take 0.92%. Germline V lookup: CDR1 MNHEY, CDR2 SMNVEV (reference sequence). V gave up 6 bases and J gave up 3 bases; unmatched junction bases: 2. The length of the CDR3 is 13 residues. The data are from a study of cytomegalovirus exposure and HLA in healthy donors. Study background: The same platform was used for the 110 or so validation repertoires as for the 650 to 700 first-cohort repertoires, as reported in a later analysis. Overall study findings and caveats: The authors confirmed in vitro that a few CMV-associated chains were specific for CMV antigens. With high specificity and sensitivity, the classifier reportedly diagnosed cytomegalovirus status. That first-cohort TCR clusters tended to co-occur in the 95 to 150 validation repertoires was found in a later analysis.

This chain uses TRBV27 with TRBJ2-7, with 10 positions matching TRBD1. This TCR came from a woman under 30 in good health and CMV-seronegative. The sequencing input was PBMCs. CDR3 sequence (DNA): TGTGCCAGCAGGTGGACAGGGGGCTACGAGCAGTACTTC. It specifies CASRWTGGYEQYF.